This T cell receptor beta chain was retrieved from a study of CD8+CD57+ T cells in acquired aplastic anemia. Genomic DNA constituted the template upon which TCR beta VDJ and CDR3 profiling was performed. Using its own MiXCR run on the reads, TCRdb lists one record per CDR3 protein. The sample has just over 450,000 distinct CDR3 sequences; around 30% are singletons. For sequencing, patients were chosen who had shown expansion of CD8+CD57+ cells by flow cytometry. Note on this clonotype: The antigen remains unidentified.

Losses at the gene ends were 6 bases for V and 8 bases for J; bases not matched to a gene: 10. CDR3 size: 13 residues. The V gene's germline CDR1 is DFQATT and CDR2 SNEGSKA (reference sequence). The study, taken as a whole, reports: Found in both controls and patients were approximately 29 CD8+ CDR3 sequences.

The material sequenced was sorted CD4+, CD8+, or CD8+CD57+ T cells (not recorded which) from PBMCs. This sequence was found in a human donor with aplastic anemia. The chain carries TRBV20-1 and TRBJ1-2, with 9 nucleotides matching TRBD1. CDR3 coding DNA: TGCAGTGCCCGTGGGACAGGGTACTGGGGCTACACCTTC. Protein product: CSARGTGYWGYTF.